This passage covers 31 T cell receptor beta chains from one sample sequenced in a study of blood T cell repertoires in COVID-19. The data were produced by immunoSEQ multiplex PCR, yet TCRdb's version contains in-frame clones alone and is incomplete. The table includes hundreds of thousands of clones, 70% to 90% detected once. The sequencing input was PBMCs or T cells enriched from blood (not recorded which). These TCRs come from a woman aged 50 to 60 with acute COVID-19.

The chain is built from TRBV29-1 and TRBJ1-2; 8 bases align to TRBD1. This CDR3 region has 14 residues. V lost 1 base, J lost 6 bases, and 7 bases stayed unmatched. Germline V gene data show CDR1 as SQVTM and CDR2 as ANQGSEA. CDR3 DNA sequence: TGCAGCGTTGAAGTCGGACAGGGAGAGCATGGCTACACCTTC. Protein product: CSVEVGQGEHGYTF.

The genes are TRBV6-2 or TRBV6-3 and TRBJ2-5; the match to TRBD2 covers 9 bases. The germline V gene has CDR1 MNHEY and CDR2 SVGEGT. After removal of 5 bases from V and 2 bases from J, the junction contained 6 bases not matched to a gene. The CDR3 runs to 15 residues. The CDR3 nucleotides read TGTGCCAGCAGTCAAAATCTAGCGGGACAAGAGACCCAGTACTTC. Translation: CASSQNLAGQETQYF.

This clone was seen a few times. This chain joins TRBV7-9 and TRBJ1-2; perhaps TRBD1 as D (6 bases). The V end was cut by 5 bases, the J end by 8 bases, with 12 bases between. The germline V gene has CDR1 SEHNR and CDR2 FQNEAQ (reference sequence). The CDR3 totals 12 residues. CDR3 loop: CASSAGTQGYTF. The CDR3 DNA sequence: TGTGCCAGCAGCGCCGGGACACAGGGCTACACCTTC.

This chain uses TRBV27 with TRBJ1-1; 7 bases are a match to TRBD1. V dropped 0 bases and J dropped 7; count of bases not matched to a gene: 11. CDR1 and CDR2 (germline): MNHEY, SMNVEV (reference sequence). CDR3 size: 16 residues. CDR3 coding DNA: TGTGCCAGCAGTTTATCGCAAATTGACAGGGCGGTTGAAGCTTTCTTT. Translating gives CASSLSQIDRAVEAFF.

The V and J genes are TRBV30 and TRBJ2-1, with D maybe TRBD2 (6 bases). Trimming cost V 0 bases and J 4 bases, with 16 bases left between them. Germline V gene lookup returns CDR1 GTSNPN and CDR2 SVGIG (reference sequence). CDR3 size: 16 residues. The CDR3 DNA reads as TGTGCCTGGAGTGTACAGGCGGGGACCCTTTACAATGAGCAGTTCTTC. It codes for CAWSVQAGTLYNEQFF.

The CDR3 DNA is TGTGCCAGCAGCTTCTCCGGACAGGCCTCTAACTATGGCTACACCTTC. It specifies CASSFSGQASNYGYTF. This chain uses TRBV7-2 with TRBJ1-2, with 7 bases matching TRBD1. The V and J ends lost 3 bases and 0 bases, in that order; junction bases with no gene match: 7. The CDR3 contains 16 residues. The V gene's germline CDR1 is SGHTA and CDR2 FQGNSA.

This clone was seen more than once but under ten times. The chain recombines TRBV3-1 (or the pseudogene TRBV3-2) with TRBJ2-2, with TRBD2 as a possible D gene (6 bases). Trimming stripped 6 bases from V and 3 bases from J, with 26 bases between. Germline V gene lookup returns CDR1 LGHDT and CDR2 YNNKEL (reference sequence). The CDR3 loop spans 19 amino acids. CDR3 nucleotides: TGTGCCAGCAGATGTATGCCATCCGGACGGAGGGAGGACACCGGGGAGCTGTTTTTT. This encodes CASRCMPSGRREDTGELFF.

The CDR3 is CASRKGRETEAFF. The CDR3 DNA sequence: TGTGCCAGTCGTAAGGGGCGGGAGACTGAAGCTTTCTTT. This sequence joins TRBV2 and TRBJ1-1; tentatively, D is TRBD1 (5 bases). The CDR3 spans 13 residues. Trimming took 9 bases from V and 5 from J, leaving 16 bases between them. Per germline, CDR1 SNHLY and CDR2 FYNNEI.

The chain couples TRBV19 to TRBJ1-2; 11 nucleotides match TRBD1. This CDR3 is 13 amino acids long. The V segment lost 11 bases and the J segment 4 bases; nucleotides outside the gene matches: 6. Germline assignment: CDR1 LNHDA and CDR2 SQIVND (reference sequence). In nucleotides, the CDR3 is TGTGCCGGGAGGACAGGGGGCGGCTATGGCTACACCTTC. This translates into CAGRTGGGYGYTF.

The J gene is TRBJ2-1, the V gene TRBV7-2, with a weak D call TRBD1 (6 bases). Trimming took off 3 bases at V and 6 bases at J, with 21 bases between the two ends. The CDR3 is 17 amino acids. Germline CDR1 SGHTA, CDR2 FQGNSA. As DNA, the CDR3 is TGTGCCAGCAGCTTGGATACAGGGTTTATCGCTATCAATGAGCAGTTCTTC. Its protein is CASSLDTGFIAINEQFF.

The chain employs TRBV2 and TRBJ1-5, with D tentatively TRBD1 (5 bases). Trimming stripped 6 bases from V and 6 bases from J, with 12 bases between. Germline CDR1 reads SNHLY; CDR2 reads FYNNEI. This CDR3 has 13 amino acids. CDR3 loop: CASSGGTGQPQHF. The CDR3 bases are TGTGCCAGCAGCGGAGGGACGGGTCAGCCCCAGCATTTT.

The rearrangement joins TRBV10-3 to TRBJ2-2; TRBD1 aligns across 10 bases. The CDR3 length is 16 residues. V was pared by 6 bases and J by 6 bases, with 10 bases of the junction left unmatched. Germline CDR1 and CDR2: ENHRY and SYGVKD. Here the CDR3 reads CAISSTGTGAAGELFF. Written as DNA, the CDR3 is TGTGCCATCAGCTCGACCGGGACAGGGGCGGCCGGGGAGCTGTTTTTT.

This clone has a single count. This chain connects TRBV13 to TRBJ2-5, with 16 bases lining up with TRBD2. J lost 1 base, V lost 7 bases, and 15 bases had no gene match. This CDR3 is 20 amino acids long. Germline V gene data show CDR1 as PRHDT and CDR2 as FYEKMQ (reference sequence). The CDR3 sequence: CASTLRPGTSGRVSQETQYF. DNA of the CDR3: TGTGCCAGCACCCTACGACCGGGGACTAGCGGGAGGGTCAGCCAAGAGACCCAGTACTTC.

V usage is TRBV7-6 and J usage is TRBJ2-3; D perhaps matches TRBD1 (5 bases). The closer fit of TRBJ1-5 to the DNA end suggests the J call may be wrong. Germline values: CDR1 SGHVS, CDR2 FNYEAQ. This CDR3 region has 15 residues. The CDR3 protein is CASSLLAGDIDTQHF. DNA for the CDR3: TGTGCCAGCAGCCTACTAGCGGGGGATATAGATACGCAGCATTTT.

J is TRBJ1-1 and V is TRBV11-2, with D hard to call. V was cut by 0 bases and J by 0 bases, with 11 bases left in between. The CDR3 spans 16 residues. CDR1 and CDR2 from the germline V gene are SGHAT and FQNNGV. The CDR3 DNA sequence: TGTGCCAGCAGCTTAGAGGAGGACCGAATGAACACTGAAGCTTTCTTT. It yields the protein CASSLEEDRMNTEAFF.

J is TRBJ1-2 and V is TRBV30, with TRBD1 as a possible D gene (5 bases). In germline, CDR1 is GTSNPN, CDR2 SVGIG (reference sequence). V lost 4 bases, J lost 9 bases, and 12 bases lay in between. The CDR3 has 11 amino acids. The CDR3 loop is CAWTAGSSYTF. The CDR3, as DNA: TGTGCCTGGACGGCAGGGTCGAGCTACACCTTC.

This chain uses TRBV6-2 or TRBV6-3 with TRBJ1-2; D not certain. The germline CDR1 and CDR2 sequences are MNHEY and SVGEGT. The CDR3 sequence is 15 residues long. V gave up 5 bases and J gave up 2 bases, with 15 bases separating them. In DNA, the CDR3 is TGTGCCAGCAGTGACACGTTTTCCGGCAACTATGGCTACACCTTC. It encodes CASSDTFSGNYGYTF.

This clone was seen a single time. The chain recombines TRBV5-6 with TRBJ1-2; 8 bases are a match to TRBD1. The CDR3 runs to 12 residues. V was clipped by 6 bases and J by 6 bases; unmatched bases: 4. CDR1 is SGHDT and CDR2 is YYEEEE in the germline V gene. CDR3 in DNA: TGTGCCAGCACCCTGGACAGGGATGGCTACACCTTC. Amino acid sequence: CASTLDRDGYTF. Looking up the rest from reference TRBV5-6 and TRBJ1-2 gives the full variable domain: DAGVTQSPTHLIKTRGQQVTLRCSPKSGHDTVSWYQQALGQGPQFIFQYYEEEERQRGNFPDRFSGHQFPNYSSELNVNALLLGDSALYLCASTLDRDGYTFGSGTRLTVV.

CDR3 coding DNA: TGTGCCATCAGGACTAACACTGAAGCTTTCTTT. This translates into CAIRTNTEAFF. J is TRBJ1-1 and V is TRBV10-3, with no clear D. The ends were cut back, 6 bases at V and 2 bases at J, with 4 bases in the middle. CDR3 length: 11 amino acids. The germline V gene encodes CDR1 ENHRY and CDR2 SYGVKD.

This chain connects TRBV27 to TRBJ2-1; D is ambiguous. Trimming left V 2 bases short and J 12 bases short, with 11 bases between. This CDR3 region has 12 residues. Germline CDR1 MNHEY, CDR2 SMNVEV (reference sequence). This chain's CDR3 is CASSLGFTGQFF. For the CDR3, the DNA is TGTGCCAGCAGTTTAGGCTTCACGGGGCAGTTCTTC.

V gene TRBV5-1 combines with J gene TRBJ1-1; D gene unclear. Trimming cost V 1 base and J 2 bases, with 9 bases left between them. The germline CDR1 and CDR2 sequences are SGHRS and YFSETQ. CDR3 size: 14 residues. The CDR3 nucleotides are TGCGCCAGCAGCTTGTACAGCCACAACACTGAAGCTTTCTTT. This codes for CASSLYSHNTEAFF.

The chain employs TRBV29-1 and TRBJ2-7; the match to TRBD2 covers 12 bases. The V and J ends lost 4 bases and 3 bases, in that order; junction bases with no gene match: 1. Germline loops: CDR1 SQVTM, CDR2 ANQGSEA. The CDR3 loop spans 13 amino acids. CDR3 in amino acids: CSVATSGGYEQYF. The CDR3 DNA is TGCAGCGTTGCGACTAGCGGGGGCTACGAGCAGTACTTC.

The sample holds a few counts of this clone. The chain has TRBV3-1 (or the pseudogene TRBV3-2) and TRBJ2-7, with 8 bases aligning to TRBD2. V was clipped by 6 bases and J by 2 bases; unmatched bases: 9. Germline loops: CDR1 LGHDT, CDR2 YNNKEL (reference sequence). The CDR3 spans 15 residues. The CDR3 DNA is TGTGCCAGCAGTACGGGGGGGGTTCTAACCTACGAGCAGTACTTC. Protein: CASSTGGVLTYEQYF.

CDR3 sequence (DNA): TGTGCCACCCAAGCGGGACAGGAGTCTTACAATGAGCAGTTCTTC. This sequence encodes CATQAGQESYNEQFF. This sequence joins TRBV2 and TRBJ2-1; possible D gene TRBD1, 8 bases. CDR3 length: 15 residues. Trimming shortened V by 10 bases and J by 4 bases, and 20 bases separated the two germline ends. CDR1 is SNHLY, CDR2 FYNNEI, per germline.

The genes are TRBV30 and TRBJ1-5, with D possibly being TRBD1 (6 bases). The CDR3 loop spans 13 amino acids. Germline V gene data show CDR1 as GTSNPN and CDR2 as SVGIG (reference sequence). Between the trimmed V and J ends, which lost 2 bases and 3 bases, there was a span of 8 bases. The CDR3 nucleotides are TGTGCCTGGAGTTGGACAGACAATCAGCCCCAGCATTTT. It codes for CAWSWTDNQPQHF.

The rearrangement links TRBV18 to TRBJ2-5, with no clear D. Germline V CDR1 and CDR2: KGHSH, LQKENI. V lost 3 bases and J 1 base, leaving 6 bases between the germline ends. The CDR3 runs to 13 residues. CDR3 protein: CASSPAVQETQYF. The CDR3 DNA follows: TGTGCCAGCTCACCGGCGGTCCAAGAGACCCAGTACTTC.

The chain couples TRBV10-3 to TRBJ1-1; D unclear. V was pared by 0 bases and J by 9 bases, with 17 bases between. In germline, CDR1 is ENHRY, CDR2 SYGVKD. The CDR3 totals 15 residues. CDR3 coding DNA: TGTGCCATCAGTGAGTCGACGGATTCGGGGAGACAAGCTTTCTTT. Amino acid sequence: CAISESTDSGRQAFF.

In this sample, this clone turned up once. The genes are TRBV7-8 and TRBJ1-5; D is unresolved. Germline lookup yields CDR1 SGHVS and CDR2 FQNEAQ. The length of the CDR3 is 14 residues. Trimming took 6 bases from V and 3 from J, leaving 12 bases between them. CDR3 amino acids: CASRVSGNNQPQHF. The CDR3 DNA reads TGTGCCAGCAGAGTGTCGGGGAACAATCAGCCCCAGCATTTT.

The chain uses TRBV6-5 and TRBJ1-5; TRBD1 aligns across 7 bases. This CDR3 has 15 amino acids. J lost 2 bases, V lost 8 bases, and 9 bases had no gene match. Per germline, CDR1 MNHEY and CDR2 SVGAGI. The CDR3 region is CASCPQGRGNQPQHF. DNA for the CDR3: TGTGCCAGCTGCCCACAGGGGCGAGGCAATCAGCCCCAGCATTTT.

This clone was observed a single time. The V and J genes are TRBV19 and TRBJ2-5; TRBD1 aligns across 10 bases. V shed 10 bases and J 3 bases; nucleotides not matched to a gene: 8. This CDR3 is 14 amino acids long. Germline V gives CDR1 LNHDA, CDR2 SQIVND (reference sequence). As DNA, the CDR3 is TGTGCCACCCATAGGGGGACAGGGGAAGAGACCCAGTACTTC. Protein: CATHRGTGEETQYF.

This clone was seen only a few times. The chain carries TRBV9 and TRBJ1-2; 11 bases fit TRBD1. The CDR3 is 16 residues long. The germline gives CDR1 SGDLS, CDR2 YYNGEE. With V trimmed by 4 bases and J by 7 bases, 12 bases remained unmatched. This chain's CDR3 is CASSPDPRDRGFGYTF. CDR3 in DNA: TGTGCCAGCAGCCCCGACCCCCGGGACAGGGGGTTTGGCTACACCTTC.